These T cell receptor beta chains were read from a single sample in a study of identical twins. One entry per CDR3 protein results from TCRdb running MiXCR on the 5' RACE reads. Of just under 550,000 distinct CDR3 sequences in the sample, around 15% are singletons; the top ten hold roughly 0.4%. The same data also went into a second study, on yellow fever vaccine responses in identical twins.

Specimen: CD4+ T cells sorted from blood. Source of these receptors: a woman under 30 in good health. Each CDR3 is given with its conserved first and last residue. D genes are given only for firm matches. Rows give clone size only sometimes, using once, few, many, or a class for an expanded clone.

V: TRBV3-1
D: TRBD2
size: NA
J: TRBJ2-1
CDR3: CASSQAVGSGSTWNEQFF
DNA: TGTGCCAGCAGCCAAGCTGTCGGTAGCGGGAGTACATGGAATGAGCAGTTCTTC

V: TRBV11-2
D: TRBD1
size: few
J: TRBJ2-4
CDR3: CASSRGQGGIAKNIQYF
DNA: TGTGCCAGCAGCCGCGGACAGGGCGGAATAGCCAAAAACATTCAGTACTTC

V: TRBV12-3/TRBV12-4
D: TRBD2
size: NA
J: TRBJ2-7
CDR3: CASSLARLAATIEQYF
DNA: TGTGCCAGCAGTTTAGCGCGGCTAGCGGCTACCATTGAGCAGTACTTC

V: TRBV20-1
D: TRBD2
size: NA
J: TRBJ2-1
CDR3: CSASGGGRKGNEQFF
DNA: TGCAGTGCTAGTGGTGGCGGGAGAAAAGGCAATGAGCAGTTCTTC

V: TRBV6-5
D: TRBD1
size: few
J: TRBJ2-3
CDR3: CASSYGQGWADTQYF
DNA: TGTGCCAGCAGTTACGGACAGGGGTGGGCAGATACGCAGTATTTT

V: TRBV7-6
D: TRBD1
size: few
J: TRBJ2-2
CDR3: CASSLVQGNGELFF
DNA: TGTGCCAGCAGCTTAGTACAGGGGAACGGGGAGCTGTTTTTT

V: TRBV12-3/TRBV12-4
D: NA
size: NA
J: TRBJ2-7
CDR3: CASSLEVGPYEQYF
DNA: TGTGCCAGCAGTTTAGAGGTCGGACCCTACGAGCAGTACTTC

V: TRBV7-8
D: TRBD2
size: few
J: TRBJ2-5
CDR3: CASSLGTSWETQYF
DNA: TGTGCCAGCAGCTTGGGGACTAGCTGGGAGACCCAGTACTTC

V: TRBV7-3
D: TRBD2
size: few
J: TRBJ2-1
CDR3: CASSLSGGRTNNEQFF
DNA: TGTGCCAGCAGCTTAAGCGGCGGGAGAACAAACAATGAGCAGTTCTTC

V: TRBV7-2
D: NA
size: few
J: TRBJ2-1
CDR3: CASSLQVASYNEQFF
DNA: TGTGCCAGCAGCTTACAGGTAGCTTCCTACAATGAGCAGTTCTTC

V: TRBV7-2
D: TRBD2
size: NA
J: TRBJ2-7
CDR3: CASSPGASGTYEQYF
DNA: TGTGCCAGCAGCCCAGGGGCTAGCGGGACGTACGAGCAGTACTTC

V: TRBV5-1
D: NA
size: NA
J: TRBJ2-1
CDR3: CASSFTERFEQFF
DNA: TGCGCCAGCAGCTTCACCGAGAGGTTTGAGCAGTTCTTC

V: TRBV2
D: NA
size: few
J: TRBJ2-3
CDR3: CASRPGHGAPDTQYF
DNA: TGTGCCAGCAGACCGGGACACGGGGCCCCAGATACGCAGTATTTT

V: TRBV5-1
D: NA
size: NA
J: TRBJ2-1
CDR3: CASSLRQGNNEQFF
DNA: TGCGCCAGCAGCTTGAGGCAGGGCAACAATGAGCAGTTCTTC

V: TRBV20-1
D: NA
size: NA
J: TRBJ2-5
CDR3: CSARAPLGAPETQYF
DNA: TGCAGTGCTAGGGCTCCGCTCGGAGCCCCAGAGACCCAGTACTTC

V: TRBV3-1
D: NA
size: NA
J: TRBJ1-3
CDR3: CASSQGRTSGNTIYF
DNA: TGTGCCAGCAGCCAAGGCCGAACCTCTGGAAACACCATATATTTT

V: TRBV7-7
D: NA
size: NA
J: TRBJ2-3
CDR3: CASSPMTASTDTQYF
DNA: TGTGCCAGCAGCCCAATGACAGCTAGCACAGATACGCAGTATTTT

V: TRBV6-5
D: TRBD2
size: few
J: TRBJ2-1
CDR3: CASSFGLAGGEQFF
DNA: TGTGCCAGCAGTTTTGGACTAGCGGGAGGCGAGCAGTTCTTC

V: TRBV12-3/TRBV12-4
D: NA
size: NA
J: TRBJ2-2
CDR3: CASAQGAGELFF
DNA: TGTGCCAGCGCCCAAGGGGCCGGGGAGCTGTTTTTT

V: TRBV20-1
D: NA
size: few
J: TRBJ2-5
CDR3: CSATNPLRETQYF
DNA: TGCAGTGCGACGAATCCACTAAGAGAGACCCAGTACTTC

V: TRBV2
D: NA
size: NA
J: TRBJ2-1
CDR3: CASSEWGELVDNEQFF
DNA: TGTGCCAGCAGTGAATGGGGGGAGCTCGTGGACAATGAGCAGTTCTTC

V: TRBV5-5
D: NA
size: NA
J: TRBJ2-5
CDR3: CASSLSSGKETQYF
DNA: TGTGCCAGCAGCTTGTCTTCAGGGAAAGAGACCCAGTACTTC

V: TRBV11-3
D: NA
size: few
J: TRBJ2-1
CDR3: CASSLATGNEQFF
DNA: TGTGCCAGCAGCTTAGCGACAGGTAATGAGCAGTTCTTC

V: TRBV4-1
D: TRBD1
size: few
J: TRBJ2-1
CDR3: CASSLSPGQGYNEQFF
DNA: TGCGCCAGCAGCCTGTCTCCGGGACAGGGGTACAATGAGCAGTTCTTC

V: TRBV10-3
D: NA
size: NA
J: TRBJ1-2
CDR3: CATLPGGGISNYGYTF
DNA: TGTGCCACCCTCCCGGGGGGGGGTATTTCTAACTATGGCTACACCTTC

V: TRBV12-3/TRBV12-4
D: NA
size: few
J: TRBJ1-2
CDR3: CASSLSSMGPYGYTF
DNA: TGTGCCAGCAGTTTGAGTAGTATGGGGCCTTATGGCTACACCTTC

V: TRBV27
D: NA
size: few
J: TRBJ1-5
CDR3: CASSVVLGNQPQHF
DNA: TGTGCCAGTTCAGTCGTCCTAGGCAATCAGCCCCAGCATTTT

V: TRBV5-5
D: NA
size: NA
J: TRBJ2-7
CDR3: CASSLGGNMGYEQYF
DNA: TGTGCCAGCAGCTTGGGTGGGAATATGGGCTACGAGCAGTACTTC

V: TRBV25-1
D: TRBD1
size: few
J: TRBJ2-1
CDR3: CASSEGRGSYNEQFF
DNA: TGTGCCAGCAGTGAAGGCAGGGGGTCCTACAATGAGCAGTTCTTC

V: TRBV6-2/TRBV6-3
D: NA
size: NA
J: TRBJ2-7
CDR3: CASIRALSHPPLNYEQYF
DNA: TGTGCCAGCATTCGGGCATTGTCGCACCCACCGCTTAATTACGAGCAGTACTTC

V: TRBV29-1
D: NA
size: few
J: TRBJ2-7
CDR3: CSVENPPRYEQYF
DNA: TGCAGCGTTGAAAATCCTCCCCGCTACGAGCAGTACTTC

V: TRBV12-3/TRBV12-4
D: TRBD2
size: NA
J: TRBJ2-7
CDR3: CASSSRTRGLYEQYF
DNA: TGTGCCAGCAGTTCCCGGACTAGAGGTTTATACGAGCAGTACTTC

V: TRBV19
D: NA
size: NA
J: TRBJ1-6
CDR3: CASSVPNSPLHF
DNA: TGTGCCAGTAGTGTACCTAATTCACCCCTCCACTTT

V: TRBV12-3/TRBV12-4
D: TRBD1
size: NA
J: TRBJ1-1
CDR3: CASSLIGTGVTEAFF
DNA: TGTGCCAGCAGTTTAATTGGGACAGGGGTAACTGAAGCTTTCTTT

V: TRBV20-1
D: NA
size: few
J: TRBJ2-5
CDR3: CSARDPNRGFGETQYF
DNA: TGCAGTGCTAGAGATCCGAACAGAGGGTTTGGAGAGACCCAGTACTTC

V: TRBV27
D: TRBD2
size: NA
J: TRBJ2-2
CDR3: CASSTHVLAGALTGELFF
DNA: TGTGCCAGCAGTACCCACGTGCTAGCGGGAGCTTTGACCGGGGAGCTGTTTTTT

V: TRBV7-7
D: NA
size: few
J: TRBJ1-1
CDR3: CASRHRVPNTEAFF
DNA: TGTGCCAGCAGGCATCGAGTCCCGAACACTGAAGCTTTCTTT

V: TRBV10-1
D: NA
size: NA
J: TRBJ2-1
CDR3: CASSKETLSYNEQFF
DNA: TGCGCCAGCAGTAAAGAGACCCTCTCCTACAATGAGCAGTTCTTC